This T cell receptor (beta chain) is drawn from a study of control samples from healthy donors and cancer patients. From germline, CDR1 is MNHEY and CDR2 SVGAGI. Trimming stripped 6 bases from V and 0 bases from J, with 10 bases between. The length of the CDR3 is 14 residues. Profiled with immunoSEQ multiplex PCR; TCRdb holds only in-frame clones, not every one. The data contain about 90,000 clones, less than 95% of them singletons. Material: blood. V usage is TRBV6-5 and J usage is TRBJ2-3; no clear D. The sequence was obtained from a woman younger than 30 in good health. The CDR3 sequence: CASRPTTSTDTQYF. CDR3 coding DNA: TGTGCCAGCAGACCCACGACTAGCACAGATACGCAGTATTTT.